Here is one T cell receptor (beta chain) with its context. Its antigen has not been determined. No per-base quality is available; no much larger clone lies one base away. Patients with autoimmune disease history or receiving systemic immunosuppression were excluded from the trial. In every dose cohort, peripheral blood was drawn for TCR sequencing at baseline, cycle 4 day 1, and cycle 7 day 1. The samples were taken from a phase I, first-in-human, multicenter, open-label dose-escalation trial of ivuxolimab. Adults with locally advanced or metastatic melanoma, renal cell, hepatocellular, or head and neck squamous cell carcinoma were enrolled in the trial. Before TCR sequencing, CD4+ T cells and CD8+ T cells were sorted from peripheral blood as separate populations. This specimen comes from a study of OX40 agonist ivuxolimab in advanced cancers. About the full investigation: Ivuxolimab was a fully human IgG2 agonistic monoclonal antibody targeting the costimulatory receptor OX40 (CD134). Intravenous ivuxolimab was administered to patients every 2 weeks at six dose levels: 0.01, 0.1, 0.3, 1.5, 3 and 10 mg/kg. Among the 52 dose-escalation patients, about 20 had hepatocellular carcinoma, roughly 15 melanoma, 9 renal cell carcinoma and 9 head and neck cancer. In the dose-escalation cohort, 75% to 85% of patients were male, and the mean age was 60 years with a range of about 23 to 79. Patients were allowed to have had prior anti-PD-1, anti-PD-L1 or anti-CTLA-4 therapy, and around two fifths of the dose-escalation patients had been treated with checkpoint inhibitors. Partial responses occurred in three dose-escalation patients: two with cutaneous melanoma and one with hepatocellular carcinoma. The purpose of peripheral TCRbeta sequencing was to test whether ivuxolimab changed TCR sequence diversity and led to clonal T-cell expansion. The monotherapy dose-escalation portion (N of about 47 patients) of the phase I ivuxolimab trial is reported in the paper.

To sequence the TCRbeta CDR3 region, genomic DNA was isolated from the sorted cells. TCRbeta CDR3 regions were sequenced using the immunoSEQ Assay. TCRdb took over this immuneACCESS table, retaining in-frame rearrangements with V and J assigned. Such tables are incomplete; in checked studies, under half of the missing clones stem from an unresolved V gene, and the remainder is unexplained. Counted in this sample were 65,000 to 90,000 clones; over 75% of them appeared once. The ten biggest clones cover roughly 0.61% of the sample. The CDR3 sequence holds 15 residues, the cysteine and phenylalanine included. Only the CDR3 DNA is retained, 45 bases long and in frame from the first base. V drops 3 bases and J drops 2 bases, leaving 12 bases in between. The germline V gene gives CDR1 as SGHRS and CDR2 as YFSETQ. Study-level results and caveats: In the 0.1-3.0 mg/kg groups, partial responders were among the patients with the lowest normalized peripheral clonal expansion, particularly in CD8+ T cells. After ivuxolimab, CD8+ T cells had more expanded clones than CD4+ T cells on average. The antigen specificity of the peripheral T cells that underwent clonal expansion was not determined. At doses of 0.1 to 3.0 mg/kg, clonal expansion of both CD4+ and CD8+ blood T cells was observed from baseline to week 6. Low levels of normalized T-cell clonal expansion were also shown by some nonresponding patients.

This material consisted of CD4+ or CD8+ T cells sorted from blood, taken in a trial of the OX40 agonist ivuxolimab. The chain couples TRBV5-1 to TRBJ1-3; a weak D assignment points to TRBD1 (5 bases agree). This receptor was taken from an adult with an advanced solid tumor such as melanoma, head and neck, liver or kidney cancer. CDR3 reads: CASSSGTATGNTIYF. Read as DNA, the sequence is TGCGCCAGCAGCTCCGGGACGGCGACTGGAAACACCATATATTTT.